This TCR beta chain was retrieved from a study of T-cell memory formation after mild COVID-19. Whole-study findings and limits: Researchers could not confirm that second-wave clones peaking on day 37 targeted SARS-CoV-2. Shrinking CD4+ clones resided mostly in CM and EM, and CD8+ ones in EMRA.

The TCR alpha and TCR beta cDNA libraries, bearing sample barcodes and UMIs, were generated by 5'RACE using constant-segment primers. TCRdb itself ran the 5' RACE reads through MiXCR, one entry per CDR3 protein. The sample lists about 350,000 distinct CDR3 sequences; about 13% were seen once. Germline CDR1 and CDR2: SGHAT and FQDESV (reference sequence). Trimming left V 8 bases short and J 0 bases short, with 7 bases between. The CDR3 spans 13 residues. A note on this clonotype: Its antigen is not identified.

This sequence originates from a man aged 18 to 29 who had mild COVID-19 (a few samples of this study predate the infection). Cell type and time point are not known. The gene calls are TRBV11-1 and TRBJ2-2; unclear D gene. Sequenced material: PBMCs or a T cell subset sorted from them (not recorded which). CDR3 protein: CASGHPNTGELFF. CDR3 DNA: TGTGCCAGCGGCCATCCGAACACCGGGGAGCTGTTTTTT. The full variable domain, completed using reference TRBV11-1 and TRBJ2-2, is EAEVAQSPRYKITEKSQAVAFWCDPISGHATLYWYRQILGQGPELLVQFQDESVVDDSQLPKDRFSAERLKGVDSTLKIQPAELGDSAMYLCASGHPNTGELFFGEGSRLTVL.